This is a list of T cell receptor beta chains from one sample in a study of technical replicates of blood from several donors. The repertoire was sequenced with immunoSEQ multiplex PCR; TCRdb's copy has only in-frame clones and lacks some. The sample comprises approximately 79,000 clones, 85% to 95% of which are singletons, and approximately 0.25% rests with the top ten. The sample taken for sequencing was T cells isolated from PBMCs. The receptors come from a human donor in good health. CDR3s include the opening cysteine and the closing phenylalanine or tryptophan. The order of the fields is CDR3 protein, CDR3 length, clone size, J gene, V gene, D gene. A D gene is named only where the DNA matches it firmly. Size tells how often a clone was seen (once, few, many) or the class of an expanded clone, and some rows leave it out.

CDR3 protein: CASSLGTPDYGYTF; CDR3 length: 14; clone size: once; J gene: TRBJ1-2; V gene: TRBV5-6; D gene: .
CDR3 protein: CASSDGTYLTVGAKNIQYF; CDR3 length: 19; clone size: once; J gene: TRBJ2-4; V gene: TRBV7-9; D gene: .
CDR3 protein: CASSPSSYEQYF; CDR3 length: 12; clone size: .; J gene: TRBJ2-7; V gene: TRBV18; D gene: .
CDR3 protein: CAWKGTGVAEAFF; CDR3 length: 13; clone size: few; J gene: TRBJ1-1; V gene: TRBV30; D gene: TRBD1
CDR3 protein: CASSLQGLAGYTF; CDR3 length: 13; clone size: .; J gene: TRBJ1-2; V gene: TRBV5-1; D gene: TRBD1
CDR3 protein: CASSLVAVTGEAFF; CDR3 length: 14; clone size: .; J gene: TRBJ1-1; V gene: TRBV5-1; D gene: .
CDR3 protein: CASSLTGGDEQYF; CDR3 length: 13; clone size: .; J gene: TRBJ2-7; V gene: TRBV25-1; D gene: TRBD1
CDR3 protein: CASSLIGNQPQHF; CDR3 length: 13; clone size: .; J gene: TRBJ1-5; V gene: TRBV5-8; D gene: .
CDR3 protein: CASSGTSGRSYNEQFF; CDR3 length: 16; clone size: .; J gene: TRBJ2-1; V gene: TRBV7-9; D gene: TRBD2
CDR3 protein: CASSATSDRGRETQYF; CDR3 length: 16; clone size: .; J gene: TRBJ2-5; V gene: TRBV4-1; D gene: TRBD1
CDR3 protein: CASSERRGYNSPLHF; CDR3 length: 15; clone size: .; J gene: TRBJ1-6; V gene: TRBV2; D gene: .
CDR3 protein: CASSPQEAGANTGELFF; CDR3 length: 17; clone size: .; J gene: TRBJ2-2; V gene: TRBV18; D gene: TRBD2
CDR3 protein: CASSIRLTGGYTF; CDR3 length: 13; clone size: .; J gene: TRBJ1-2; V gene: TRBV19; D gene: .
CDR3 protein: CASTLTGGGTEAFF; CDR3 length: 14; clone size: .; J gene: TRBJ1-1; V gene: TRBV5-1; D gene: TRBD1
CDR3 protein: CASSDRDRGWEVLQETQYF; CDR3 length: 19; clone size: .; J gene: TRBJ2-5; V gene: TRBV5-6; D gene: TRBD1
CDR3 protein: CASSQGSTEPWEGVNTEAFF; CDR3 length: 20; clone size: .; J gene: TRBJ1-1; V gene: TRBV4-1; D gene: .
CDR3 protein: CASSEAGQGVGGYTF; CDR3 length: 15; clone size: .; J gene: TRBJ1-2; V gene: TRBV2; D gene: TRBD1
CDR3 protein: CASRQGDYEQYF; CDR3 length: 12; clone size: few; J gene: TRBJ2-7; V gene: TRBV6-6; D gene: TRBD1
CDR3 protein: CASTNKGGTDEAFF; CDR3 length: 14; clone size: .; J gene: TRBJ1-1; V gene: TRBV19; D gene: TRBD1
CDR3 protein: CASSVASGGKNYGYTF; CDR3 length: 16; clone size: .; J gene: TRBJ1-2; V gene: TRBV9; D gene: TRBD1
CDR3 protein: CASSRRLGLRNNEQFF; CDR3 length: 16; clone size: .; J gene: TRBJ2-1; V gene: TRBV14; D gene: .
CDR3 protein: CATAGGLGNQPQHF; CDR3 length: 14; clone size: .; J gene: TRBJ1-5; V gene: TRBV19; D gene: TRBD1
CDR3 protein: CASSPRSWSYNEQFF; CDR3 length: 15; clone size: .; J gene: TRBJ2-1; V gene: TRBV19; D gene: .
CDR3 protein: CASSLALFSYNEQFF; CDR3 length: 15; clone size: .; J gene: TRBJ2-1; V gene: TRBV28; D gene: .
CDR3 protein: CASSMHGTGPTEAFF; CDR3 length: 15; clone size: .; J gene: TRBJ1-1; V gene: TRBV5-1; D gene: TRBD1
CDR3 protein: CASSLAPGQASSYNSPLHF; CDR3 length: 19; clone size: .; J gene: TRBJ1-6; V gene: TRBV7-2; D gene: .
CDR3 protein: CASRAKILSSYEQYF; CDR3 length: 15; clone size: once; J gene: TRBJ2-7; V gene: TRBV28; D gene: .
CDR3 protein: CASSLAVFDSPWELFF; CDR3 length: 16; clone size: .; J gene: TRBJ2-2; V gene: TRBV5-1; D gene: .
CDR3 protein: CASSSPGQGLSSPLHF; CDR3 length: 16; clone size: .; J gene: TRBJ1-6; V gene: TRBV14; D gene: TRBD1
CDR3 protein: CASSRDRGYEQYF; CDR3 length: 13; clone size: .; J gene: TRBJ2-7; V gene: TRBV7-9; D gene: TRBD1
CDR3 protein: CATSRDPKRAGSSTDTQYF; CDR3 length: 19; clone size: .; J gene: TRBJ2-3; V gene: TRBV15; D gene: .
CDR3 protein: CASGRATGELFF; CDR3 length: 12; clone size: .; J gene: TRBJ2-2; V gene: TRBV28; D gene: TRBD2
CDR3 protein: CASAQDRGSGYTF; CDR3 length: 13; clone size: .; J gene: TRBJ1-2; V gene: TRBV12-5; D gene: TRBD1
CDR3 protein: CASSVQGYGYTF; CDR3 length: 12; clone size: .; J gene: TRBJ1-2; V gene: TRBV25-1; D gene: .
CDR3 protein: CASSYNLGASTDTQYF; CDR3 length: 16; clone size: .; J gene: TRBJ2-3; V gene: TRBV6-5; D gene: .